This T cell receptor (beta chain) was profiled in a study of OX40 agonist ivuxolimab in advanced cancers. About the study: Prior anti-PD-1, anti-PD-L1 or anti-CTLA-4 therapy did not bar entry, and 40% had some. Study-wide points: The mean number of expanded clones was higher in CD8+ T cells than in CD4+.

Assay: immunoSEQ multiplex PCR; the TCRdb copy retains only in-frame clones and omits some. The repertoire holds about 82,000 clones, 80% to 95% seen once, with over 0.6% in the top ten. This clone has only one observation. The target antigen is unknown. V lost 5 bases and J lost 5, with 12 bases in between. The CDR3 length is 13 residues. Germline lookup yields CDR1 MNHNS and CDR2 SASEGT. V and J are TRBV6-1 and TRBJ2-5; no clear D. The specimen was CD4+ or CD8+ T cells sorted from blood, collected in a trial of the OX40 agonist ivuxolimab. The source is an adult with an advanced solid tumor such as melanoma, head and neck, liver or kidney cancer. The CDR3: CASSNLFGETQYF. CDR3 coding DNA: TGTGCCAGCAGTAATTTGTTCGGGGAGACCCAGTACTTC.